The T cell receptor beta chain under discussion was sequenced for a study of blood T cell repertoires in COVID-19. Study-level information: Samples taken during acute and convalescent COVID-19 were collected in the United States, Italy and Spain. The analysed material was cDNA or gDNA that came from T cells, B-cell-depleted T cells, or PBMCs.

Germline trimming cut 4 bases from V and 2 bases from J; bases unmatched to any gene: 8. Germline CDR1 is SGDLS and CDR2 is YYNGEE. This CDR3 comprises 15 residues. This clone was found once. Under the authors' procedure: It was from reference gene primer amplification that nucleated cell counts were estimated. The data were produced by immunoSEQ multiplex PCR, yet TCRdb's version contains in-frame clones alone and is incomplete. The DNA was the basis for D and trimming; V, J and clone size are from that table. The repertoire holds roughly 150,000 clones, 80% to 90% seen once, with over 12% in the top ten.

This clonotype originated in a woman in her thirties or forties with acute or convalescent COVID-19. This chain uses TRBV9 with TRBJ2-7; 8 bases are a match to TRBD1. What was sequenced was peripheral blood. This CDR3 reads CASSKGQATAYEQYF. CDR3 coding DNA: TGTGCCAGCAGCAAGGGACAGGCGACTGCCTACGAGCAGTACTTC.